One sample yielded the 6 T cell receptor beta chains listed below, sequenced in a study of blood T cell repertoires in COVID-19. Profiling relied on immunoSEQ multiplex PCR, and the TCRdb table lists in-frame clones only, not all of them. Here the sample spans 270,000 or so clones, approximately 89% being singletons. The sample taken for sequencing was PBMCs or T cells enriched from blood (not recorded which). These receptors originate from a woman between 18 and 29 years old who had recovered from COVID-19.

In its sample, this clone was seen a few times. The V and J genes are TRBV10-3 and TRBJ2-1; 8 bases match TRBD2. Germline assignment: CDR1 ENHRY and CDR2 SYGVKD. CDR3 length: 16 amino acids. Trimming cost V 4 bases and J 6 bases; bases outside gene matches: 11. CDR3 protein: CAISVPGLAGTNEQFF. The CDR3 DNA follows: TGTGCCATCAGTGTTCCAGGGCTAGCGGGTACCAATGAGCAGTTCTTC.

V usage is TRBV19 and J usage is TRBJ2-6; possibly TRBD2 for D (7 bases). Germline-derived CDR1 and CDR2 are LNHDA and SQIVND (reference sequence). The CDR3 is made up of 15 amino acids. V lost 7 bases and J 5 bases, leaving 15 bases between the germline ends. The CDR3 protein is CASTFGGPRANVLTF. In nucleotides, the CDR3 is TGTGCCAGTACCTTCGGGGGGCCCAGGGCCAACGTCCTGACTTTC.

The CDR3 region is CASTFSVADTQYF. The CDR3 bases are TGTGCCAGCACCTTTAGCGTTGCAGATACGCAGTATTTT. The rearrangement uses TRBV11-3 and TRBJ2-3; D may be TRBD2 (5 bases). The CDR3 consists of 13 residues. V lost 7 bases and J 4 bases, leaving 12 bases between the germline ends. The germline CDR1 and CDR2 sequences are SGHNT and YENEEA.

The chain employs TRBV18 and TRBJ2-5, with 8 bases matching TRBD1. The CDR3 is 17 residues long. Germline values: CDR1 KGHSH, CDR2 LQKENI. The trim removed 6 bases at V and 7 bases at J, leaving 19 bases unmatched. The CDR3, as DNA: TGTGCCAGCTCCCAGACCTTCGGACAGGGCGGGTCAGGGACCCAGTACTTC. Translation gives CASSQTFGQGGSGTQYF. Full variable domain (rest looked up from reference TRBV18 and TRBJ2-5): NAGVMQNPRHLVRRRGQEARLRCSPMKGHSHVYWYRQLPEEGLKFMVYLQKENIIDESGMPKERFSAEFPKEGPSILRIQQVVRGDSAAYFCASSQTFGQGGSGTQYFGPGTRLLVL.

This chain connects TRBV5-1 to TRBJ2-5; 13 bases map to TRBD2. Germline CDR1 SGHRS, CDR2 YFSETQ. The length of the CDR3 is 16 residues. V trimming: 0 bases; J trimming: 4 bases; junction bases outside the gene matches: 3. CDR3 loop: CASSLALAGGRETQYF. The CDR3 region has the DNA TGCGCCAGCAGCTTGGCACTAGCGGGGGGGCGAGAGACCCAGTACTTC. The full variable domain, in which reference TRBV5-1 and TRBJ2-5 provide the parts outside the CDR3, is KAGVTQTPRYLIKTRGQQVTLSCSPISGHRSVSWYQQTPGQGLQFLFEYFSETQRNKGNFPGRFSGRQFSNSRSEMNVSTLELGDSALYLCASSLALAGGRETQYFGPGTRLLVL.

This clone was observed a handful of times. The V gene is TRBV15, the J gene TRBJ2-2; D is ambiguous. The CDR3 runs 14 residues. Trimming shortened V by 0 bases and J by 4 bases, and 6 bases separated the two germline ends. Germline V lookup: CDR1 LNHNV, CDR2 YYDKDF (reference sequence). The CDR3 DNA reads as TGTGCCACCAGCAGAGAAACTGGCACCGGGGAGCTGTTTTTT. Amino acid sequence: CATSRETGTGELFF.